The subject of this entry is one TCR beta chain. Germline loops: CDR1 MNHEY, CDR2 SVGAGI. The CDR3 consists of 13 residues. The ends were cut back, 7 bases at V and 7 bases at J, with 14 bases in the middle. The data stem from a study of blood T cell repertoires in COVID-19. On the study more broadly: Material from acute and convalescent COVID-19 was sourced from the United States, Italy and Spain.

Generated by immunoSEQ multiplex PCR, the TCRdb table keeps only in-frame clones and is missing some. This repertoire shows 70,000 to 95,000 clones, roughly nine tenths found once; its top ten account for about 2.5%. The sequencing sample was made of peripheral blood. The V and J genes are TRBV6-5 and TRBJ1-5, with D unclear. This sequence was found in a man in his forties or fifties with acute or convalescent COVID-19. This CDR3 is CASKRGEMQPQHF. CDR3 coding DNA: TGTGCCAGCAAGCGGGGTGAGATGCAGCCCCAGCATTTT.